This TCR beta chain appears in the sequencing data of a study of blood T cell repertoires in COVID-19. This clone appeared a few times. Enrolled through a virtual design, the participants were between about 18 and 100 years of age and came from under 30 US areas. Either two negative PCRs, clearance, or symptom resolution qualified Cohort 3 donors as recovered. TCRdb keeps only in-frame clones here, not all; method: immunoSEQ multiplex PCR. The profile shows 390,000 or so clones, approximately 87% of them singletons. The TCR sequence derives from a woman aged 45-65 years who had recovered from COVID-19. Material for sequencing was PBMCs or T cells enriched from blood (not recorded which).

The CDR3 bases are TGTGCCAGAGAGGGGGGGAGGCCTGGTTCACCCCTCCACTTT. This codes for CAREGGRPGSPLHF. The V and J genes are TRBV2 and TRBJ1-6; a possible D gene is TRBD1 (6 bases). Looked up from germline, CDR1 is SNHLY and CDR2 is FYNNEI. V was shortened by 9 bases and J by 9 bases, with 18 bases between the two germline ends. The CDR3 is made up of 14 amino acids.